The clone carrying this TCR beta chain was seen at least ten times. This entry comes from a study of patients and donors after allogeneic stem cell transplantation. Germline CDR1 MGHDK, CDR2 SYGVNS. Trimming removed 2 bases from V and 9 bases from J, with 14 bases in between. The CDR3 covers 15 residues. TCRdb recomputed calls from the RT-PCR reads with MiXCR, one row per CDR3 protein. The sample yields 25,000 or so distinct CDR3 sequences, about 28% seen once. This receptor was taken from a human donor who was either an allogeneic HSCT recipient or a stem cell or donor lymphocyte infusion donor (not recorded which). It is not recorded whose cells these are; they may come from a transplant donor. The rearrangement links TRBV25-1 to TRBJ1-6; D is uncertain. Sequenced: blood, either unsorted or a sorted T cell fraction (not recorded which). In nucleotides, the CDR3 is TGTGCCAGCAGTGAACTCTGGGGAGCAATTTCACCCCTCCACTTT. Its protein is CASSELWGAISPLHF.